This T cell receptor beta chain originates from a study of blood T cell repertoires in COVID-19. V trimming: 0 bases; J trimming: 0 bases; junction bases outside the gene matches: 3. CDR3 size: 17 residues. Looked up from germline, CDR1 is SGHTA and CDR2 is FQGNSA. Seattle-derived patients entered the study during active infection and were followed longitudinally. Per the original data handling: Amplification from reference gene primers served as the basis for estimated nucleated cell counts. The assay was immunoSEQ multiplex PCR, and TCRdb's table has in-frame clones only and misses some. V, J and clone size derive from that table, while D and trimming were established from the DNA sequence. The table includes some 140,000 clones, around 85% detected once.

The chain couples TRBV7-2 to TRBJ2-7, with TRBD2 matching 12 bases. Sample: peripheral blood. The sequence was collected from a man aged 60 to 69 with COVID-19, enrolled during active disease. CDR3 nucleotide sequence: TGTGCCAGCAGCTTAGCCTCGACTAGCGGGAGCTCCTACGAGCAGTACTTC. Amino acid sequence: CASSLASTSGSSYEQYF.